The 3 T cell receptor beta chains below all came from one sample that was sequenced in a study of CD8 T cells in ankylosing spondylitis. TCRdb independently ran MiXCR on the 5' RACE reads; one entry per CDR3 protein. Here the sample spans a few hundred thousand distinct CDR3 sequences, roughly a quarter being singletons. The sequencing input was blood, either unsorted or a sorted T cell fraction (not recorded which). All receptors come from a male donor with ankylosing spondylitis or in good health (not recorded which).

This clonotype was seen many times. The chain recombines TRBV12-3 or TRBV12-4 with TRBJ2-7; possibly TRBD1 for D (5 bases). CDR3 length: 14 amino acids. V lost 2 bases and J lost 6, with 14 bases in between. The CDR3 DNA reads TGTGCCAGCAGTTTATCGGCAGGGTTCGGCGAGCAGTACTTC. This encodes CASSLSAGFGEQYF.

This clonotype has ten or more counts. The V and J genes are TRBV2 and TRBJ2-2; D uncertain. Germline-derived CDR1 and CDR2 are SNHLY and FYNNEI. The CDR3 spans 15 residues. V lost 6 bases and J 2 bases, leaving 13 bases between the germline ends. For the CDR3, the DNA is TGTGCCAGCAGCCGCGCCAGTGTAAACACCGGGGAGCTGTTTTTT. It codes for CASSRASVNTGELFF.

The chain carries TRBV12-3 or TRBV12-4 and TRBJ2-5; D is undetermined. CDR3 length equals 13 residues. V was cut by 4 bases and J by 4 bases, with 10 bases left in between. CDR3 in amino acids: CASSSNFPETQYF. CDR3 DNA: TGTGCCAGCAGTTCCAACTTCCCAGAGACCCAGTACTTC.